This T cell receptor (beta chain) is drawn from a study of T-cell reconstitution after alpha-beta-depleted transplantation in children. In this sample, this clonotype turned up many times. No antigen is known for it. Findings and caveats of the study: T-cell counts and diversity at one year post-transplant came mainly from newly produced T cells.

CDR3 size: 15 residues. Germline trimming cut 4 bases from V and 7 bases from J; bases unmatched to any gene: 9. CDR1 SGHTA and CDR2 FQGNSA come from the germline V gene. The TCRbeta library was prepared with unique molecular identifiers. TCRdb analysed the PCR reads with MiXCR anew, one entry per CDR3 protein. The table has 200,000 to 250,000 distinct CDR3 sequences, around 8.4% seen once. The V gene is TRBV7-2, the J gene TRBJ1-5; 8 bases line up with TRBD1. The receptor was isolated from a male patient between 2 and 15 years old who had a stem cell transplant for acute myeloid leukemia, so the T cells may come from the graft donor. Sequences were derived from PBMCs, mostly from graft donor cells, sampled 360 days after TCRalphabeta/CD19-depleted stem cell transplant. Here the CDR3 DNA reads TGTGCCAGCAGCTCAGGACAGGGTTTCTCCCAGCCCCAGCATTTT. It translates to CASSSGQGFSQPQHF.